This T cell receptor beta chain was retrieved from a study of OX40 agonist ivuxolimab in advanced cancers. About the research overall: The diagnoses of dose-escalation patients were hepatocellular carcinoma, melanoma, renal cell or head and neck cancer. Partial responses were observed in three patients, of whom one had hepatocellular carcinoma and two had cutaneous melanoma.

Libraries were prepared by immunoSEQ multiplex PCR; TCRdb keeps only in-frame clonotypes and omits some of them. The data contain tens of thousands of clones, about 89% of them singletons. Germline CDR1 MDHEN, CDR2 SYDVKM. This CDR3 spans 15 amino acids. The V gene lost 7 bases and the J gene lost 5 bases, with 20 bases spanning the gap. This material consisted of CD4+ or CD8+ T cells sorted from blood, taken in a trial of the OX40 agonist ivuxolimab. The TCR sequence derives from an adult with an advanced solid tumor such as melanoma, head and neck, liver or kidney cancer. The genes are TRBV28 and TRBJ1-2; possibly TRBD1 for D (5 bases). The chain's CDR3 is CASTILGGGGYGYTF. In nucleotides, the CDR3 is TGTGCCAGCACCATTTTGGGAGGTGGGGGGTATGGCTACACCTTC.